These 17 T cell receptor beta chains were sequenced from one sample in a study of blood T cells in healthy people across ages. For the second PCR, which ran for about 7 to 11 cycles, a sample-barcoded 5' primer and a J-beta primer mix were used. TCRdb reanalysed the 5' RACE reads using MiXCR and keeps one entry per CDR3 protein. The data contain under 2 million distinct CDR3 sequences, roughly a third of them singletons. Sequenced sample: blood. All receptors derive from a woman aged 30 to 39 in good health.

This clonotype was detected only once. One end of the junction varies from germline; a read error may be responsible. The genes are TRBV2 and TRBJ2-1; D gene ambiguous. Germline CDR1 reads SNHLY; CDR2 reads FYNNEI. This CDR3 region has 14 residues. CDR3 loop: CASSEIGPDNGQFF. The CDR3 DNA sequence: TGTGCCAGCAGTGAAATAGGACCCGACAATGGGCAGTTCTTC.

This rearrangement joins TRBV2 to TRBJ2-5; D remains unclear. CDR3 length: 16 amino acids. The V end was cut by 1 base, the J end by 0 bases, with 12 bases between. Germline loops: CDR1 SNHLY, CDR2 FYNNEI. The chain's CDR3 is CASSEGQNTYQETQYF. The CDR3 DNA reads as TGTGCCAGCAGTGAAGGGCAAAACACGTACCAAGAGACCCAGTACTTC.

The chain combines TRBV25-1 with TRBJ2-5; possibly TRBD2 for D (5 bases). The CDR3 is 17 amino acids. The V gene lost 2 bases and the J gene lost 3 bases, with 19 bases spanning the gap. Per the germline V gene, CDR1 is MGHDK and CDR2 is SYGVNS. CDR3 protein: CASSEAHRGPGEETQYF. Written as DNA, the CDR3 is TGTGCCAGCAGTGAAGCCCATCGCGGGCCCGGGGAAGAGACCCAGTACTTC.

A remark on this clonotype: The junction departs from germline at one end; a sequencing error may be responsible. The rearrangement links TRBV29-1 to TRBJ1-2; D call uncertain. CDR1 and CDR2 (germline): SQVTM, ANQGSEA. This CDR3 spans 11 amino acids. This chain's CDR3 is CSGWILDGCTF. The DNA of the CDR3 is TGCAGCGGCTGGATCCTAGATGGCTGCACCTTC.

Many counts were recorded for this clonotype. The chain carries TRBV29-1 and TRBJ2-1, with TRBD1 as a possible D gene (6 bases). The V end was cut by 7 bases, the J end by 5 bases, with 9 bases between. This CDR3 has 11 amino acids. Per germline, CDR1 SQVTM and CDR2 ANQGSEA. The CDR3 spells CSGQDHNEQFF. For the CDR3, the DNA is TGCAGCGGACAGGACCACAATGAGCAGTTCTTC.

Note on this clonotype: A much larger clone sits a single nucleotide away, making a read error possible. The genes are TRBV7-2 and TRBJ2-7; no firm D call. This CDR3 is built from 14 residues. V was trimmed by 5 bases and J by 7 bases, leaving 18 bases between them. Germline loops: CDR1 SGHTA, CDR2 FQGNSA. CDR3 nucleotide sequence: TGTGCCAGCAGCCCCAGTAGGGCCTCAAATGAGCAGTACTTC. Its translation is CASSPSRASNEQYF. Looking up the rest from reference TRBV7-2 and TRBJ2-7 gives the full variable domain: GAGVSQSPSNKVTEKGKDVELRCDPISGHTALYWYRQSLGQGLEFLIYFQGNSAPDKSGLPSDRFSAERTGGSVSTLTIQRTQQEDSAVYLCASSPSRASNEQYFGPGTRLTVT.

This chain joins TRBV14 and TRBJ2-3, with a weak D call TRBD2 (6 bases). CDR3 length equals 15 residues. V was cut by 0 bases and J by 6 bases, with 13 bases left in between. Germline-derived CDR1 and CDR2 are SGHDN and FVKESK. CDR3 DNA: TGTGCCAGCAGCCAAGAGATGACTAGGGAGGATACGCAGTATTTT. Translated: CASSQEMTREDTQYF.

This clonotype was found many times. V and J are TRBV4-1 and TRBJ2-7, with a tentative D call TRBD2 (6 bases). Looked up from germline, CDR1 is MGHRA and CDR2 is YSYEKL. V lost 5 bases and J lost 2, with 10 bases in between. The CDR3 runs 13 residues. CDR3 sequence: CASSTGEAYEQYF. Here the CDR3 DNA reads TGCGCCAGCAGCACGGGAGAAGCCTACGAGCAGTACTTC.

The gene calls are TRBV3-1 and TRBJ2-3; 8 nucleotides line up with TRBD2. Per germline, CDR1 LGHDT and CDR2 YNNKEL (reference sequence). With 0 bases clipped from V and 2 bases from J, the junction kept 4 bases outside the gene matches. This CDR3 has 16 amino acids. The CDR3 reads CASSQEQRGNTDTQYF. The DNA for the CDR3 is TGTGCCAGCAGCCAAGAGCAGCGGGGGAACACAGATACGCAGTATTTT.

This chain's CDR3 is CSASGGAFNEQFF. The CDR3 DNA reads TGCAGTGCGAGCGGGGGGGCCTTCAATGAGCAGTTCTTC. The chain combines TRBV20-1 with TRBJ2-1, with 10 bases that match TRBD2. Germline CDR1 DFQATT, CDR2 SNEGSKA (reference sequence). CDR3 length: 13 amino acids. V lost 6 bases to trimming and J lost 6 bases; unmatched junction nucleotides: 5.

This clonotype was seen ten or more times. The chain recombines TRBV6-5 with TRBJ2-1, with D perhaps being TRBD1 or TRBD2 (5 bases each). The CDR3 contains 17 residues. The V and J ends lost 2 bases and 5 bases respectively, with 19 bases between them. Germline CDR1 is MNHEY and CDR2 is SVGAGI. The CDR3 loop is CASSYPRDGERDNEQFF. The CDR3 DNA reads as TGTGCCAGCAGTTACCCCCGGGACGGAGAGAGAGACAATGAGCAGTTCTTC.

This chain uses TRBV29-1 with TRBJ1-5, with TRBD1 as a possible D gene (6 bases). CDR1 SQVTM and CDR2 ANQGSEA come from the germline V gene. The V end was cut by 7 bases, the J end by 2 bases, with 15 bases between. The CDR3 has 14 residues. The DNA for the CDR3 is TGCAGCGCCCAAACAGGGTCGGGCAATCAGCCCCAGCATTTT. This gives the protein CSAQTGSGNQPQHF.

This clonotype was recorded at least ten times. CDR3 coding DNA: TGTGCCATCAGAGGATTGGTCCACGAGCAGTACTTC. Amino acids: CAIRGLVHEQYF. The J gene is TRBJ2-7, the V gene TRBV10-3; the D is unclear. V was trimmed by 6 bases and J by 5 bases, leaving 11 bases between them. Germline V gene lookup returns CDR1 ENHRY and CDR2 SYGVKD. CDR3 size: 12 residues.

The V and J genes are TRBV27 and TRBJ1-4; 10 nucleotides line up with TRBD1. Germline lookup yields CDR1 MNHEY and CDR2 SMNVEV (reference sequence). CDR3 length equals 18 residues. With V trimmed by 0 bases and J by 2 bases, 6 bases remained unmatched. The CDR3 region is CASSLSGQGVNTNEKLFF. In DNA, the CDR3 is TGTGCCAGCAGTTTATCCGGACAGGGGGTGAATACTAATGAAAAACTGTTTTTT.

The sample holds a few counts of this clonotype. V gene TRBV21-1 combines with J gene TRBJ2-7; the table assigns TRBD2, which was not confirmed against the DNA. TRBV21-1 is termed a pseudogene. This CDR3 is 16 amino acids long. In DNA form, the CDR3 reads TGTGCCAGCAGCGCCATGCTAGCGGGAGGGCCAGGCGAGCAGTACTTC. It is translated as CASSAMLAGGPGEQYF.

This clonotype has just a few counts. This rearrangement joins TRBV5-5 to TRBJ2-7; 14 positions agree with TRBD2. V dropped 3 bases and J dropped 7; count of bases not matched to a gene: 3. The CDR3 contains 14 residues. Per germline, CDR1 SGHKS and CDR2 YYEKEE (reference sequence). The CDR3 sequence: CASSSGLAGVEQYF. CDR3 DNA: TGTGCCAGCAGCTCGGGACTAGCGGGAGTGGAGCAGTACTTC.

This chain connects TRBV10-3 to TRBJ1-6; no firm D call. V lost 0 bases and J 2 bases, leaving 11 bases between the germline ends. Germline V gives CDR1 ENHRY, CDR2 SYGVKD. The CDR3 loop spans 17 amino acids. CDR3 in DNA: TGTGCCATCAGTGAGTCTGTCGGTTTGACCTATAATTCACCCCTCCACTTT. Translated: CAISESVGLTYNSPLHF.